Each of the 26 T cell receptor beta chains below was sequenced from the same sample in a study of T cells in Graves' hyperthyroidism and ophthalmopathy. There were TCR beta CDR3 regions amplified from RNA transcripts. Primed by the HTBI set, a first-round RT-PCR was run on the TCR CDR3. TCRdb fed the multiplex PCR reads into MiXCR, producing one record per CDR3 protein. The table lists 600,000 or so distinct CDR3 sequences, about 14% of them singletons. Sequenced material: blood. All receptors come from a woman in her forties or fifties with Graves' ophthalmopathy.

This clonotype was seen a handful of times. The chain carries TRBV9 and TRBJ2-7, with TRBD2 matching over 13 bases. Germline assignment: CDR1 SGDLS and CDR2 YYNGEE. Losses at the gene ends were 4 bases for V and 6 bases for J; bases not matched to a gene: 7. CDR3 length equals 15 residues. The CDR3 sequence is CASSSPLAGGREQYF. CDR3 nucleotides: TGTGCCAGCAGCTCCCCACTAGCGGGAGGGCGCGAGCAGTACTTC.

This clonotype was seen many times. This sequence joins TRBV6-1 and TRBJ2-1, with 9 bases matching TRBD2. Germline CDR1 MNHNS, CDR2 SASEGT. V lost 5 bases to trimming and J lost 9 bases; unmatched junction nucleotides: 8. The CDR3 covers 14 residues. The CDR3 sequence: CASSFSSGKGEQFF. In DNA form, the CDR3 reads TGTGCCAGCAGTTTTTCTAGCGGGAAGGGTGAGCAGTTCTTC.

The chain has TRBV6-2 or TRBV6-3 and TRBJ1-2; D possibly corresponds to TRBD1 (6 bases). CDR1 is MNHEY and CDR2 is SVGEGT in the germline V gene. Trimming took off 6 bases at V and 4 bases at J, with 12 bases between the two ends. The CDR3 sequence is 13 residues long. CDR3 sequence reads: CASREQGSYGYTF. CDR3 DNA sequence: TGTGCCAGCAGAGAACAGGGCTCCTATGGCTACACCTTC.

J is TRBJ2-5 and V is TRBV7-6, with TRBD1 matching over 7 bases. The CDR3 has 17 residues. V gave up 1 base and J gave up 4 bases; unmatched junction bases: 12. Germline CDR1 is SGHVS and CDR2 is FNYEAQ. As DNA, the CDR3 is TGTGCCAGCAGCTTAGGGTCAATAACAGGGGTGGGAGAGACCCAGTACTTC. Translated, it gives CASSLGSITGVGETQYF.

This clonotype was detected many times. V is TRBV20-1 and J is TRBJ2-5, with D perhaps TRBD2 (6 bases). Germline loops: CDR1 DFQATT, CDR2 SNEGSKA (reference sequence). Trimming left V 5 bases short and J 1 base short, with 8 bases between. CDR3 length: 12 amino acids. The CDR3 bases are TGCAGTGCTCAGCGGGTCCAAGAGACCCAGTACTTC. It encodes CSAQRVQETQYF.

This clonotype occurred many times. V usage is TRBV20-1 and J usage is TRBJ1-4; D uncertain. The CDR3 length is 15 residues. The germline CDR1 and CDR2 sequences are DFQATT and SNEGSKA (reference sequence). Deletions cut 3 bases from V and 0 bases from J, with 11 bases between. In nucleotides, the CDR3 is TGCAGTGCTAGCACCGGAATAGCAACTAATGAAAAACTGTTTTTT. It codes for CSASTGIATNEKLFF.

The rearrangement uses TRBV24-1 and TRBJ1-2, with D hard to call. Looked up from germline, CDR1 is KGHDR and CDR2 is SFDVKD. The CDR3 has 11 residues. V was clipped by 6 bases and J by 5 bases, with 6 bases between them. The CDR3, as DNA: TGTGCCACCAGTTCGGGGTATGGCTACACCTTC. It specifies CATSSGYGYTF.

The genes are TRBV20-1 and TRBJ1-2, with a tentative D call TRBD1 (5 bases). The V end lost 5 bases, the J end lost 7 bases, and 14 bases lay between the germline ends. Germline V lookup: CDR1 DFQATT, CDR2 SNEGSKA (reference sequence). The CDR3 covers 12 residues. The CDR3, as DNA: TGCAGTGCTCCCCTTCCGCAGGGTGGCTACACCTTC. It translates to CSAPLPQGGYTF.

This clonotype has more than one count but fewer than ten. The chain links TRBV6-1 to TRBJ2-1; 13 bases are shared with TRBD2. V dropped 11 bases and J dropped 13; count of bases not matched to a gene: 23. In germline, CDR1 is MNHNS, CDR2 SASEGT. The CDR3 is 17 amino acids. The CDR3 nucleotides read TGTGCCCTATCCCTCGCAACGGGACTAGCGGGGAGTGGCCGCCAGTTCTTC. Protein: CALSLATGLAGSGRQFF.

This clonotype was recorded many times. The chain joins TRBV20-1 to TRBJ2-1; TRBD2 agrees at 7 bases. V was pared by 6 bases and J by 5 bases, with 7 bases of the junction left unmatched. This CDR3 region has 13 residues. Germline CDR1 DFQATT, CDR2 SNEGSKA (reference sequence). As DNA, the CDR3 is TGCAGTGCCGCAACCGGGAGGAACAATGAGCAGTTCTTC. This codes for CSAATGRNNEQFF.

This clonotype was counted many times. The chain employs TRBV18 and TRBJ1-2, with TRBD1 as a possible D gene (6 bases). This CDR3 comprises 16 residues. The germline CDR1 and CDR2 sequences are KGHSH and LQKENI. Trimming left V 2 bases short and J 2 bases short, with 15 bases between. CDR3: CASSPGTPQLNYGYTF. The CDR3, as DNA: TGTGCCAGCTCACCAGGGACACCTCAATTAAACTATGGCTACACCTTC.

This clonotype was recorded a few times. The chain carries TRBV29-1 and TRBJ2-3; D is ambiguous. The V end lost 4 bases, the J end lost 0 bases, and 11 bases lay between the germline ends. CDR1 and CDR2 (germline): SQVTM, ANQGSEA. This CDR3 contains 14 residues. In DNA form, the CDR3 reads TGCAGCGTTGTGACGGAGCTGAGCACAGATACGCAGTATTTT. Its translation: CSVVTELSTDTQYF.

This clonotype was found a few times. The chain links TRBV7-2 to TRBJ2-2; TRBD2 matches 11 bases. Trimming removed 6 bases from V and 0 bases from J; junction bases left unmatched: 3. CDR3 length: 16 amino acids. Germline V gives CDR1 SGHTA, CDR2 FQGNSA. As DNA, the CDR3 is TGTGCCAGCAGAACTAGCGGGAGACCGAACACCGGGGAGCTGTTTTTT. This encodes CASRTSGRPNTGELFF.

This clonotype was counted between two and nine times. The chain employs TRBV18 and TRBJ2-7, with 11 bases that match TRBD1. Germline CDR1 KGHSH, CDR2 LQKENI. The ends lost 0 bases at V and 1 base at J; junction bases unmatched: 5. This CDR3 comprises 17 residues. Here the CDR3 DNA reads TGTGCCAGCTCACCACCGGGGACAGGGGGGTTTTCCTACGAGCAGTACTTC. It yields the protein CASSPPGTGGFSYEQYF.

This clonotype was recorded a few times. V is TRBV6-1 and J is TRBJ2-1, with D tentatively TRBD2 (6 bases). The CDR3 loop spans 14 amino acids. Per germline, CDR1 MNHNS and CDR2 SASEGT. The V gene lost 5 bases and the J gene lost 3 bases, with 11 bases spanning the gap. As DNA, the CDR3 is TGTGCCAGCAGTCGAGCGGGTCGCTACAATGAGCAGTTCTTC. Protein product: CASSRAGRYNEQFF.

This clonotype turned up a few times. The rearrangement joins TRBV5-6 to TRBJ2-1; 10 bases map to TRBD2. Germline loops: CDR1 SGHDT, CDR2 YYEEEE. This CDR3 has 14 residues. V shed 4 bases, J shed 6 bases, and the junction held 4 bases outside the gene matches. DNA for the CDR3: TGTGCCAGCAGCAGACTAGCGGGCATCAATGAGCAGTTCTTC. It is translated as CASSRLAGINEQFF. Based on the CDR3 plus reference TRBV5-6 and TRBJ2-1, the full variable domain is DAGVTQSPTHLIKTRGQQVTLRCSPKSGHDTVSWYQQALGQGPQFIFQYYEEEERQRGNFPDRFSGHQFPNYSSELNVNALLLGDSALYLCASSRLAGINEQFFGPGTRLTVL.

This clonotype has at least ten counts. The rearrangement joins TRBV6-2 or TRBV6-3 to TRBJ2-1; 10 bases align to TRBD2. CDR1 is MNHEY, CDR2 SVGEGT, per germline. V dropped 2 bases and J dropped 5; count of bases not matched to a gene: 9. The CDR3 extends over 17 amino acids. The CDR3 loop is CASSYVLTSGTNNEQFF. The CDR3 DNA is TGTGCCAGCAGTTACGTACTCACTAGCGGGACTAACAATGAGCAGTTCTTC.

This clonotype has a handful of counts. J is TRBJ2-1 and V is TRBV20-1; D is possibly TRBD2 (6 bases). The CDR3 contains 16 residues. The V gene's germline CDR1 is DFQATT and CDR2 SNEGSKA (reference sequence). V shed 0 bases and J shed 4 bases, with 16 bases lying between them. CDR3 sequence (DNA): TGCAGTGCTAGAGACGTTCGGGAGCTCCGGTACAATGAGCAGTTCTTC. Its translation is CSARDVRELRYNEQFF.

This clonotype was seen a few times. The chain joins TRBV20-1 to TRBJ2-1; 14 bases line up with TRBD2. The germline CDR1 and CDR2 sequences are DFQATT and SNEGSKA (reference sequence). This CDR3 is built from 15 residues. With V trimmed by 5 bases and J by 8 bases, 8 bases remained unmatched. CDR3 DNA sequence: TGCAGTGCTCCTGGGACTAGCGGGAGTAGAGATGAGCAGTTCTTC. Amino acids: CSAPGTSGSRDEQFF.

This clonotype came up many times. This chain links TRBV7-3 with TRBJ2-3; 10 bases fit TRBD2. CDR1 and CDR2 (germline): SGHTA, FQGTGA. This CDR3 is 17 amino acids long. Losses at the gene ends were 5 bases for V and 4 bases for J; bases not matched to a gene: 12. CDR3: CASSQPLAGVGADTQYF. DNA of the CDR3: TGTGCCAGCAGCCAACCCCTAGCGGGAGTAGGAGCAGATACGCAGTATTTT.

This clonotype appeared once. A much more abundant neighbour one base away suggests this may be a read error. The chain joins TRBV5-1 to TRBJ2-3, with 9 bases identical to TRBD2. The CDR3 length is 16 residues. CDR1 SGHRS and CDR2 YFSETQ come from the germline V gene. As DNA, the CDR3 is TGCGCCGGCAGCTTGAAGGGTAGCGGGAGCCCAGATACGCAGTATTTT. It translates to CAGSLKGSGSPDTQYF.

The chain is built from TRBV6-1 and TRBJ2-1; no clear D gene. The ends were cut back, 1 base at V and 1 base at J, with 5 bases in the middle. Germline CDR1 reads MNHNS; CDR2 reads SASEGT. The CDR3 extends over 14 amino acids. Here the CDR3 DNA reads TGTGCCAGCAGTGAAGTGGATTCCTACAATGAGCAGTTCTTC. It codes for CASSEVDSYNEQFF.

This clonotype was seen ten or more times. V usage is TRBV7-6 and J usage is TRBJ2-3; no firm D call. Germline V gene lookup returns CDR1 SGHVS and CDR2 FNYEAQ. The CDR3 sequence is 16 residues long. The germline V and J ends were trimmed by 5 bases and 1 base, with 16 bases remaining between them. CDR3 amino acids: CASSVLLDQRTDTQYF. The DNA of the CDR3 is TGTGCCAGCAGCGTACTCTTGGACCAACGCACAGATACGCAGTATTTT. The full variable domain, its missing parts supplied by reference TRBV7-6 and TRBJ2-3, is GAGVSQSPRYKVTKRGQDVALRCDPISGHVSLYWYRQALGQGPEFLTYFNYEAQQDKSGLPNDRFSAERPEGSISTLTIQRTEQRDSAMYRCASSVLLDQRTDTQYFGPGTRLTVL.

This clonotype was counted ten times or more. The chain joins TRBV30 to TRBJ2-7; the match to TRBD2 covers 7 bases. This CDR3 comprises 15 residues. V shed 1 base, J shed 3 bases, and the junction held 9 bases outside the gene matches. CDR1 and CDR2 from the germline V gene are GTSNPN and SVGIG (reference sequence). As DNA, the CDR3 is TGTGCCTGGAGTGGCTTGGGAGGGGTTATCTACGAGCAGTACTTC. Translating it yields CAWSGLGGVIYEQYF.

This clonotype appeared many times. The chain couples TRBV27 to TRBJ2-7; 8 bases match TRBD2. The CDR3 length is 16 residues. After removal of 4 bases from V and 6 bases from J, the junction contained 14 bases not matched to a gene. Germline V lookup: CDR1 MNHEY, CDR2 SMNVEV (reference sequence). The CDR3 region has the DNA TGTGCCAGCAGTTCCCCTCTTTCGGGAGGGCTCTTCGAGCAGTACTTC. This encodes CASSSPLSGGLFEQYF.

Ten or more counts support this clonotype. The chain employs TRBV20-1 and TRBJ2-5, with 10 bases identical to TRBD2. The germline V gene has CDR1 DFQATT and CDR2 SNEGSKA (reference sequence). The CDR3 runs 15 residues. Unmatched junction bases numbered 5, after V lost 3 bases and J lost 1 base. The CDR3 DNA reads as TGCAGTGCTAGGGGAGGACTAGCGGTCCAAGAGACCCAGTACTTC. Protein: CSARGGLAVQETQYF.